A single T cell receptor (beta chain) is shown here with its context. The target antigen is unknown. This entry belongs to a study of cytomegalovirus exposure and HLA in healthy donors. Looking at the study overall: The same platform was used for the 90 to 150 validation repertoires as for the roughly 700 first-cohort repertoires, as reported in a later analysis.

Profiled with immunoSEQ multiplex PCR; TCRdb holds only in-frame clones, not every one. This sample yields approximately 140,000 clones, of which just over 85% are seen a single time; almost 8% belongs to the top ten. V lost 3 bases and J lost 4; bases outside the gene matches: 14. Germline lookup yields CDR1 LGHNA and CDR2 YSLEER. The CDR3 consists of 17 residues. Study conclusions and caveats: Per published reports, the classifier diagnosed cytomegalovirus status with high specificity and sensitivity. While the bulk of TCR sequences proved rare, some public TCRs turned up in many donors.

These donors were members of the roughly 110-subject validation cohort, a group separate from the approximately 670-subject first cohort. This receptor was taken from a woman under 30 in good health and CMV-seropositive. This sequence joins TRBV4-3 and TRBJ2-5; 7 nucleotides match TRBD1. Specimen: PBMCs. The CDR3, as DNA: TGCGCCAGCAGCCATTATTTGCGCGACAGGGCTTCAGAGACCCAGTACTTC. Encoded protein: CASSHYLRDRASETQYF.